A single sample is the source of the 10 T cell receptor beta chains below, sequenced in a study of T cells in tuberculosis (dated by TCRdb to the late 2010s). The library was produced with the immunoSEQ multiplex PCR assay. TCRdb retrieved this table from immuneACCESS and kept in-frame rearrangements only. Not all clones are present; in checked studies, unresolved V genes account for under half, and no reason is known for the remainder. Counted in this sample were tens of thousands of clones; roughly 96% of them appeared once. 3% to 4.5% of the sample is taken by the ten largest. The sample consisted of PBMCs. The receptors here all came from a donor aged 10 to 29 with latent tuberculosis or without tuberculosis infection.

V usage is TRBV27 and J usage is TRBJ1-6; 9 bases agree with TRBD1. With V trimmed by 6 bases and J by 9 bases, 9 bases remained unmatched. This CDR3 is built from 15 residues. The germline gives CDR1 MNHEY, CDR2 SMNVEV (reference sequence). In nucleotides, the CDR3 is TGTGCCAGCAGGCAACAGACAGGGGGGACTTCACCCCTCCACTTT. This sequence encodes CASRQQTGGTSPLHF.

The genes are TRBV7-2 and TRBJ1-1; D unclear. The V gene lost 5 bases and the J gene lost 9 bases, with 13 bases spanning the gap. The germline CDR1 and CDR2 sequences are SGHTA and FQGNSA. The CDR3 contains 12 residues. DNA of the CDR3: TGTGCCAGCAGCGTAGGATTTTCTAAAGCTTTCTTT. Translated: CASSVGFSKAFF.

The rearrangement uses TRBV28 and TRBJ2-7; 7 bases agree with TRBD2. This CDR3 is 13 amino acids long. Germline V gene lookup returns CDR1 MDHEN and CDR2 SYDVKM. The junction had 5 bases not matched to a gene; V was cut back by 5 bases and J by 4 bases. The DNA of the CDR3 is TGTGCCAGCAGTCCTGGGGGGGGGTACGAGCAGTACTTC. Translated: CASSPGGGYEQYF.

J is TRBJ1-4 and V is TRBV11-2, with D unresolved. V lost 6 bases to trimming and J lost 4 bases, with 12 bases between them. The germline V gene has CDR1 SGHAT and CDR2 FQNNGV. CDR3 length: 14 amino acids. This CDR3 is CASSAVSNNEKLFF. As DNA, the CDR3 is TGTGCCAGCAGTGCGGTATCAAATAATGAAAAACTGTTTTTT. Based on the CDR3 plus reference TRBV11-2 and TRBJ1-4, the full variable domain is EAGVAQSPRYKIIEKRQSVAFWCNPISGHATLYWYQQILGQGPKLLIQFQNNGVVDDSQLPKDRFSAERLKGVDSTLKIQPAKLEDSAVYLCASSAVSNNEKLFFGSGTQLSVL.

The chain couples TRBV11-2 to TRBJ2-7; 7 bases are a match to TRBD1. The CDR3 contains 14 residues. Germline values: CDR1 SGHAT, CDR2 FQNNGV. V gave up 3 bases and J gave up 2 bases; unmatched junction bases: 4. The CDR3 DNA is TGTGCCAGCAGCTTCACGGGACAGACCTACGAGCAGTACTTC. Amino acid sequence: CASSFTGQTYEQYF.

The CDR3 nucleotides are TGCGCCAGCAGCCAAGTGGTGGCTACGCAGTATTTT. Residues: CASSQVVATQYF. The chain employs TRBV4-1 and TRBJ2-3; D is undetermined. Trimming shortened V by 1 base and J by 8 bases, and 7 bases separated the two germline ends. Germline V gives CDR1 MGHRA, CDR2 YSYEKL. The CDR3 length is 12 residues.

V gene TRBV29-1 combines with J gene TRBJ1-2; D is perhaps TRBD1 (5 bases). Between the trimmed V and J ends, which lost 6 bases and 6 bases, there was a span of 14 bases. This CDR3 is 12 amino acids long. In germline, CDR1 is SQVTM, CDR2 ANQGSEA. CDR3 DNA sequence: TGCAGCGTCGGCGGGACTCACGATGGCTACACCTTC. Translation gives CSVGGTHDGYTF. Complete variable domain (other parts from reference TRBV29-1 and TRBJ1-2): SAVISQKPSRDICQRGTSLTIQCQVDSQVTMMFWYRQQPGQSLTLIATANQGSEATYESGFVIDKFPISRPNLTFSTLTVSNMSPEDSSIYLCSVGGTHDGYTFGSGTRLTVV.

The rearrangement uses TRBV7-2 and TRBJ2-3, with a tentative D call TRBD2 (7 bases). CDR3 length: 14 residues. The V gene lost 1 base and the J gene lost 5 bases, with 10 bases spanning the gap. Germline CDR1 reads SGHTA; CDR2 reads FQGNSA. In DNA form, the CDR3 reads TGTGCCAGCAGCTTAGGGGGGGGCGTAGATACGCAGTATTTT. Translated: CASSLGGGVDTQYF.

The chain carries TRBV30 and TRBJ1-1; TRBD1 matches 7 bases. Looked up from germline, CDR1 is GTSNPN and CDR2 is SVGIG (reference sequence). V shed 3 bases, J shed 1 base, and the junction held 5 bases outside the gene matches. This CDR3 is 14 amino acids long. CDR3 residues: CAWSTGQSNTEAFF. In DNA, the CDR3 is TGTGCCTGGAGCACGGGACAGTCGAACACTGAAGCTTTCTTT.

This chain links TRBV30 with TRBJ1-4; D is undetermined. Germline assignment: CDR1 GTSNPN and CDR2 SVGIG (reference sequence). V was shortened by 5 bases and J by 8 bases, with 9 bases between the two germline ends. This CDR3 comprises 11 residues. This chain's CDR3 is CAWAGGEKLFF. As DNA, the CDR3 is TGTGCCTGGGCTGGAGGCGAAAAACTGTTTTTT.